The present TCR beta chain was sequenced within a study of blood T cell repertoires in COVID-19. For the study at large: Sites across the United States, Italy and Spain contributed samples from acute and convalescent COVID-19.

Trimming cost V 4 bases and J 2 bases, with 12 bases left between them. The germline V gene encodes CDR1 LGHDT and CDR2 YNNKEL (reference sequence). This CDR3 region has 14 residues. Participant ages covered about 18 to 90 years across some 25 US areas. In the study's own analysis: By means of reference gene primer amplification, nucleated cell counts were estimated. The repertoire was sequenced with immunoSEQ multiplex PCR; TCRdb's copy has only in-frame clones and lacks some. The DNA gave D and trimming, while V, J and clone size come from that table. This sample has almost 250,000 clones; more than 75% occur once, and the top ten carry around 1.6%.

This TCR was sampled from a woman aged 45-59 years who had recovered from COVID-19. The chain joins TRBV3-1 (or the pseudogene TRBV3-2) to TRBJ2-7; a weak D match, TRBD1 (5 bases). The sample comprised PBMCs or T cells enriched from blood (not recorded which). CDR3 nucleotide sequence: TGTGCCAGCAGCCCTCAGGGATTTCCCTACGAGCAGTACTTC. It codes for CASSPQGFPYEQYF.